This T cell receptor beta chain was captured by sequencing in a study of shared clonotypes between healthy human individuals. Sequencing used immunoSEQ multiplex PCR; TCRdb keeps in-frame clones, though not all of them. The repertoire has more than 550,000 clones, approximately 77% of them found once; the top ten carry under 2%. In regard to this clone: The antigen remains undetermined.

Germline assignment: CDR1 MDHEN and CDR2 SYDVKM. V lost 6 bases and J lost 1, with 16 bases in between. The CDR3 consists of 16 residues. General study points: On the whole, naive subsets had larger estimated richness than memory subsets had.

Input material: memory CD4+ T cells sorted from blood. Stated subset: CD45RA-negative fraction. The sequence was collected from a woman aged 25 to 39 in good health. V and J are TRBV28 and TRBJ1-5; D call uncertain. The CDR3 coding sequence is TGTGCCAGCAGCAATCCCGGGAGAGGGAGCAATCAGCCCCAGCATTTT. It encodes CASSNPGRGSNQPQHF.